Below, 27 T cell receptor beta chains from the same sample are listed, as sequenced in a study of regulatory T cells in long-lasting Graves disease. Time point in this sample: newly diagnosed GD, antithyroid drugs for less than 3 months. TCR sequences were obtained from RNA taken from PBMCs. According to the study, TCR beta libraries were built with iRepertoire HTBI primers and CDR3-region Arm-PCR. TCRdb passed the multiplex PCR reads through MiXCR, listing each CDR3 protein once. The top ten hold 17% of the sample, which has around 470,000 distinct CDR3 sequences, about 14% seen once. Another study also made use of these data, one on T cells in Graves' hyperthyroidism and ophthalmopathy.

This specimen was peripheral blood mononuclear cells (PBMCs), taken at new diagnosis, from a patient treated with antithyroid drugs. Receptor source: a woman between 45 and 65 years old with Graves disease.

This clonotype appeared many times. The chain combines TRBV28 with TRBJ2-1; 7 nucleotides line up with TRBD2. The CDR3 is 15 amino acids. Trimming at V came to 5 bases and at J to 9 bases, leaving 13 bases not matched to a gene. From germline, CDR1 is MDHEN and CDR2 SYDVKM. The CDR3 is CASSPPGEGVGEQFF. In nucleotides, the CDR3 is TGTGCCAGCAGTCCCCCGGGGGAGGGAGTAGGTGAGCAGTTCTTC.

The sample holds many counts of this clonotype. V usage is TRBV28 and J usage is TRBJ2-1; 15 nucleotides match TRBD2. The CDR3 is made up of 17 amino acids. Germline loops: CDR1 MDHEN, CDR2 SYDVKM. The junction had 7 bases not matched to a gene; V was cut back by 2 bases and J by 8 bases. The CDR3 sequence: CASSLPGLAGGPDEQFF. In DNA form, the CDR3 reads TGTGCCAGCAGTTTACCCGGACTAGCGGGAGGGCCGGATGAGCAGTTCTTC.

This clonotype showed up just a few times. The junction shows a germline mismatch at one end, possibly a read error. The V gene is TRBV5-4, the J gene TRBJ2-1; D may be TRBD1 (5 bases). This CDR3 comprises 8 residues. The V gene's germline CDR1 is SGHNT and CDR2 YYREEE (reference sequence). The CDR3 loop reads CASSFRDF. As DNA, the CDR3 is TGTGCCAGCAGCTTCAGGGACTTC.

This clonotype was observed a handful of times. The chain has TRBV30 and TRBJ1-5; D unresolved. CDR3 length: 15 amino acids. The germline CDR1 and CDR2 sequences are GTSNPN and SVGIG (reference sequence). Trimming removed 0 bases from V and 0 bases from J, with 9 bases in between. The CDR3 region is CAWSVRGRSNQPQHF. The CDR3 DNA follows: TGTGCCTGGAGTGTCCGTGGGCGTAGCAATCAGCCCCAGCATTTT.

J is TRBJ2-4 and V is TRBV3-1, with D unclear. V lost 3 bases and J 5 bases, leaving 5 bases between the germline ends. Germline V gene sequence: CDR1 LGHDT, CDR2 YNNKEL (reference sequence). This CDR3 is 12 amino acids long. In DNA, the CDR3 is TGTGCCAGCAGCCACCCCCAAAACATTCAGTACTTC. Residues: CASSHPQNIQYF.

This clonotype was counted many times. The rearrangement joins TRBV7-2 to TRBJ2-1; TRBD2 is a possible D gene (5 bases). Between the trimmed V and J ends, which lost 5 bases and 6 bases, there was a span of 11 bases. CDR3 length equals 13 residues. Per the germline V gene, CDR1 is SGHTA and CDR2 is FQGNSA. CDR3 amino acids: CASSPGNFNEQFF. The CDR3, as DNA: TGTGCCAGCAGCCCCGGGAACTTCAATGAGCAGTTCTTC.

Notes on this clonotype: A much larger clone lies a single base off, so this may be a read error. For the CDR3, the DNA is TGTGCCAGCAGCTTAACCCTCAGGGGGTCTGAATCTTTCTTT. Translating it yields CASSLTLRGSESFF. V is TRBV28 and J is TRBJ1-1, with 7 bases fitting TRBD1. CDR1 is MDHEN, CDR2 SYDVKM, per germline. CDR3 length: 14 amino acids.

This clonotype was seen at least ten times. This sequence joins TRBV2 and TRBJ1-1; TRBD1 matches 7 bases. The ends lost 7 bases at V and 2 bases at J; junction bases unmatched: 7. Germline CDR1 reads SNHLY; CDR2 reads FYNNEI. The CDR3 runs 14 residues. The CDR3 DNA reads as TGTGCCAGCAAGCAGGGGGGGATTAACACTGAAGCTTTCTTT. Its protein product is CASKQGGINTEAFF.

This clonotype was seen many times. This chain connects TRBV6-1 to TRBJ2-1; D is unclear. From germline, CDR1 is MNHNS and CDR2 SASEGT. V dropped 4 bases and J dropped 2 bases, with 9 bases sitting between them. CDR3 length: 14 residues. The CDR3 sequence: CASSGDIAYNEQFF. The CDR3 DNA sequence: TGTGCCAGCAGTGGTGACATAGCCTACAATGAGCAGTTCTTC.

This clonotype was seen ten or more times. Written as DNA, the CDR3 is TGCAGTGCTAGGGCAGGGGAAGACACTGAAGCTTTCTTT. Its protein is CSARAGEDTEAFF. This chain links TRBV20-1 with TRBJ1-1; tentatively, D is TRBD1 (6 bases). The CDR3 runs to 13 residues. Trimming removed 3 bases from V and 3 bases from J, with 11 bases in between. The germline V gene encodes CDR1 DFQATT and CDR2 SNEGSKA (reference sequence).

Details on this clonotype: Lacking the conserved final phenylalanine or tryptophan, this CDR3 likely reflects a read error. The chain uses TRBV2 and TRBJ2-7; possible D gene TRBD1, 5 bases. This CDR3 comprises 14 residues. V was trimmed by 5 bases and J by 1 base, leaving 12 bases between them. Per the germline V gene, CDR1 is SNHLY and CDR2 is FYNNEI. The DNA for the CDR3 is TGTGCCAGCAGTCAGCAGGGCCCGTCCTACGAGCAGTACCTC. Translating it yields CASSQQGPSYEQYL.

The table lists this clonotype with a few counts. The chain links TRBV29-1 to TRBJ2-7; 9 positions agree with TRBD1. CDR1 is SQVTM and CDR2 is ANQGSEA in the germline V gene. The CDR3 length is 14 residues. Trimming removed 6 bases from V and 1 base from J; junction bases left unmatched: 7. The CDR3 here is CSVWTGDNSYEQYF. The CDR3 bases are TGCAGCGTCTGGACAGGGGATAATTCCTACGAGCAGTACTTC.

This rearrangement joins TRBV6-5 to TRBJ2-5, with 10 bases lining up with TRBD2. This CDR3 has 16 amino acids. Trimming at V came to 4 bases and at J to 5 bases, leaving 10 bases not matched to a gene. The germline V gene encodes CDR1 MNHEY and CDR2 SVGAGI. Here the CDR3 reads CASSSRLAGVSETQYF. CDR3 sequence (DNA): TGTGCCAGCAGTTCGCGTCTAGCGGGAGTATCGGAGACCCAGTACTTC.

As to this clonotype: This may arise from a read error, as a much more abundant clone is one base away. The rearrangement links TRBV10-3 to TRBJ2-7, with D perhaps matching TRBD1 or TRBD2 (5 bases each). Germline CDR1 is ENHRY and CDR2 is SYGVKD. Trimming took off 2 bases at V and 5 bases at J, with 13 bases between the two ends. The CDR3 runs 14 residues. CDR3 DNA: TGTGCCATCAGTGAGGGCCGGGACGGCCACGAGCAGTACTTC. The encoded protein is CAISEGRDGHEQYF.

The J gene is TRBJ2-1, the V gene TRBV4-2; TRBD2 might be the D (6 bases). V lost 1 base, J lost 9 bases, and 25 bases lay in between. This CDR3 has 18 amino acids. From germline, CDR1 is LGHNA and CDR2 YNFKEQ. The CDR3 here is CASSQAPGGSGWLGEQFF. CDR3 DNA: TGTGCCAGCAGCCAAGCCCCGGGTGGTAGCGGATGGTTGGGTGAGCAGTTCTTC.

This clonotype was counted ten times or more. This sequence joins TRBV2 and TRBJ1-5; no reliable D call. This CDR3 comprises 13 residues. The germline V gene has CDR1 SNHLY and CDR2 FYNNEI. Trimming took off 6 bases at V and 3 bases at J, with 9 bases between the two ends. The CDR3 loop is CASRVEYNQPQHF. In DNA, the CDR3 is TGTGCCAGCAGAGTGGAGTACAATCAGCCCCAGCATTTT.

J is TRBJ1-2 and V is TRBV13; 8 bases align to TRBD1. J was trimmed by 9 bases and V by 5 bases; bases with no gene match: 17. Germline V gene lookup returns CDR1 PRHDT and CDR2 FYEKMQ (reference sequence). The CDR3 loop spans 16 amino acids. The CDR3 loop reads CASSQRTGPTRLRYTF. CDR3 coding DNA: TGTGCCAGCAGCCAACGGACAGGGCCGACGCGACTTCGCTACACCTTC.

V and J are TRBV12-3 or TRBV12-4 and TRBJ2-5; no clear D. V was trimmed by 3 bases and J by 5 bases, leaving 7 bases between them. The CDR3 runs 12 residues. The CDR3 sequence: CASSFDRETQYF. The CDR3 DNA is TGTGCCAGCAGTTTCGACCGGGAGACCCAGTACTTC.

This clonotype was seen only once. It may be a read error: a sequence one base away is much more abundant. This CDR3 is CASRTTSSAYNEQFF. CDR3 bases: TGTGCCAGCAGGACGACCTCGAGCGCCTACAATGAGCAGTTCTTC. The chain employs TRBV6-1 and TRBJ2-1; the D is unclear. The CDR3 consists of 15 residues. V was shortened by 6 bases and J by 2 bases, with 14 bases between the two germline ends. In germline, CDR1 is MNHNS, CDR2 SASEGT.

This clonotype was detected ten times or more. This chain links TRBV5-1 with TRBJ2-1; the D is unclear. Germline values: CDR1 SGHRS, CDR2 YFSETQ. V was cut by 7 bases and J by 9 bases, with 14 bases left in between. This CDR3 is built from 12 residues. The chain's CDR3 is CASFHDDSEQFF. CDR3 coding DNA: TGCGCCAGCTTTCACGACGATAGTGAGCAGTTCTTC.

The V call is TRBV18, the J call TRBJ2-4; TRBD1 agrees at 7 bases. The CDR3 consists of 17 residues. Trimming removed 3 bases from V and 6 bases from J; junction bases left unmatched: 14. Germline CDR1 and CDR2: KGHSH and LQKENI. In nucleotides, the CDR3 is TGTGCCAGCTCACCTAAGGACAGGCTTGTGCCAGGAAACATTCAGTACTTC. It encodes CASSPKDRLVPGNIQYF.

This clonotype was recorded many times. This rearrangement joins TRBV7-8 to TRBJ2-5, with D possibly TRBD1 on 6 matching bases. With 0 bases removed from V and 4 bases from J, the gap between germline ends came to 9 bases. The CDR3 totals 14 residues. The germline CDR1 and CDR2 sequences are SGHVS and FQNEAQ. This CDR3 is CASSLAFRGETQYF. The CDR3 region has the DNA TGTGCCAGCAGCTTAGCATTCAGGGGAGAGACCCAGTACTTC.

This clonotype showed up many times. This chain links TRBV7-9 with TRBJ2-3; TRBD2 matches 9 bases. The germline CDR1 and CDR2 sequences are SEHNR and FQNEAQ (reference sequence). V trimming: 5 bases; J trimming: 1 base; junction bases outside the gene matches: 10. CDR3 length: 17 amino acids. The CDR3 bases are TGTGCCAGCAGCGTCCTGACTAGCGGACGCCGCACAGATACGCAGTATTTT. Protein: CASSVLTSGRRTDTQYF.

The sample holds many counts of this clonotype. The chain carries TRBV5-1 and TRBJ2-1; tentatively, D is TRBD1 or TRBD2 (6 bases each). V gave up 4 bases and J gave up 6 bases, with 17 bases separating them. CDR1 is SGHRS and CDR2 is YFSETQ in the germline V gene. The CDR3 is 15 residues long. CDR3: CASSPGREGGNEQFF. The CDR3 DNA is TGCGCCAGCAGCCCCGGGCGGGAAGGGGGCAATGAGCAGTTCTTC.

This clonotype came up many times. The chain joins TRBV7-9 to TRBJ1-2, with 9 bases lining up with TRBD1. Germline loops: CDR1 SEHNR, CDR2 FQNEAQ (reference sequence). V was clipped by 0 bases and J by 8 bases; unmatched bases: 4. The CDR3 consists of 14 residues. For the CDR3, the DNA is TGTGCCAGCAGCTTAGCTGGGACAGGGCGGGGCTACACCTTC. This codes for CASSLAGTGRGYTF.

Only a few counts were recorded for this clonotype. Mismatch with germline at one junction end may stem from a read error. The V call is TRBV30, the J call TRBJ2-5, with 8 positions matching TRBD2. Germline lookup yields CDR1 GTSNPN and CDR2 SVGIG (reference sequence). CDR3 length: 13 amino acids. Here the CDR3 reads CAWSPGLVETQHF. CDR3 nucleotide sequence: TGTGCCTGGAGCCCGGGACTAGTGGAGACCCAGCACTTC.

The V and J genes are TRBV18 and TRBJ1-6; no definite D call. The V and J ends lost 2 bases and 0 bases respectively, with 11 bases between them. The germline gives CDR1 KGHSH, CDR2 LQKENI. The CDR3 is made up of 17 amino acids. The CDR3 reads CASSPYSPSSYNSPLHF. In DNA form, the CDR3 reads TGTGCCAGCTCACCATACAGCCCTAGCTCCTATAATTCACCCCTCCACTTT.